The 21 T cell receptor beta chains listed next were all sequenced from one sample in a study of cytomegalovirus exposure and HLA in healthy donors. The primer mix had 60 Vbeta and 13 Jbeta primers. The assay was immunoSEQ multiplex PCR, and TCRdb's table has in-frame clones only and misses some. The sample records more than 200,000 clones, around 79% being singletons. Material: PBMCs. These receptors all come from a girl aged 2 to 9 in good health and CMV-seronegative.

V gene TRBV4-2 combines with J gene TRBJ1-3; 9 bases align to TRBD1. J gave up 4 bases and V 3 bases, and 7 bases lay outside the gene matches. The CDR3 consists of 16 residues. Looked up from germline, CDR1 is LGHNA and CDR2 is YNFKEQ. The CDR3 reads CASSHPTGQGGNTIYF. The CDR3 region has the DNA TGTGCCAGCAGCCACCCCACGGGACAGGGCGGAAACACCATATATTTT.

The chain couples TRBV27 to TRBJ2-1; TRBD1 agrees at 8 bases. Germline V gene lookup returns CDR1 MNHEY and CDR2 SMNVEV (reference sequence). The CDR3 extends over 14 amino acids. V shed 7 bases, J shed 9 bases, and the junction held 11 bases outside the gene matches. In DNA form, the CDR3 reads TGTGCCAGCACCTTGGGACAGGCCCGCAGTGAGCAGTTCTTC. Translation gives CASTLGQARSEQFF.

The chain is built from TRBV4-1 and TRBJ2-1; TRBD2 aligns across 8 bases. Germline values: CDR1 MGHRA, CDR2 YSYEKL. The CDR3 runs 17 residues. V dropped 2 bases and J dropped 6; count of bases not matched to a gene: 12. CDR3 in DNA: TGCGCCAGCAGCCAATTTTCTCGGGGGGGGGCCCTCAATGAGCAGTTCTTC. It is translated as CASSQFSRGGALNEQFF.

The CDR3 reads CASSPRVAGAGELFF. Here the CDR3 DNA reads TGCGCCAGCAGCCCCCGAGTAGCGGGGGCTGGGGAGCTGTTTTTT. This chain links TRBV5-1 with TRBJ2-2, with 9 bases that match TRBD2. Germline V gene data show CDR1 as SGHRS and CDR2 as YFSETQ. Trimming removed 4 bases from V and 8 bases from J; junction bases left unmatched: 9. The CDR3 consists of 15 residues.

This clone has only one observation. The chain employs TRBV10-3 and TRBJ2-7; 9 bases match TRBD1. There are 13 residues in the CDR3. V dropped 10 bases and J dropped 9; count of bases not matched to a gene: 13. Germline V gene sequence: CDR1 ENHRY, CDR2 SYGVKD. Here the CDR3 reads CATEDRGVSGQYF. The CDR3 DNA reads TGTGCCACCGAGGACAGGGGAGTATCCGGGCAGTACTTC.

The chain is built from TRBV10-3 and TRBJ2-7, with 8 bases lining up with TRBD2. CDR1 and CDR2 from the germline V gene are ENHRY and SYGVKD. Trimming at V came to 6 bases and at J to 1 base, leaving 2 bases not matched to a gene. This CDR3 comprises 13 residues. In nucleotides, the CDR3 is TGTGCCATCAGCGGGACTAGATCCTACGAGCAGTACTTC. As protein: CAISGTRSYEQYF.

The genes are TRBV6-1 and TRBJ2-5; a possible D gene is TRBD2 (5 bases). In germline, CDR1 is MNHNS, CDR2 SASEGT. Trimming stripped 6 bases from V and 3 bases from J, with 11 bases between. This CDR3 comprises 13 residues. The DNA for the CDR3 is TGTGCCAGCAGGGTAGCGTCCGAAGAGACCCAGTACTTC. This codes for CASRVASEETQYF.

The rearrangement joins TRBV11-2 to TRBJ2-7; 10 positions match TRBD2. Germline values: CDR1 SGHAT, CDR2 FQNNGV. Losses at the gene ends were 5 bases for V and 2 bases for J; bases not matched to a gene: 9. The CDR3 is 16 amino acids. The CDR3: CASSAVSGRAPYEQYF. CDR3 in DNA: TGTGCCAGCAGCGCCGTCAGCGGGAGGGCCCCCTACGAGCAGTACTTC.

V and J are TRBV5-6 and TRBJ2-2; 7 bases are a match to TRBD2. The CDR3 spans 15 residues. V was clipped by 4 bases and J by 3 bases; unmatched bases: 6. Germline V gives CDR1 SGHDT, CDR2 YYEEEE. The CDR3 is CASSVGGPHTGELFF. The CDR3 DNA follows: TGTGCCAGCAGCGTGGGAGGGCCGCACACCGGGGAGCTGTTTTTT.

The genes are TRBV2 and TRBJ2-1, with 12 nucleotides matching TRBD2. The CDR3 has 17 residues. Germline-derived CDR1 and CDR2 are SNHLY and FYNNEI. Germline trimming cut 6 bases from V and 8 bases from J; bases unmatched to any gene: 14. For the CDR3, the DNA is TGTGCCAGCAGGCAATCCTCACTAGCGGGGGGCCTACATGAGCAGTTCTTC. Translation: CASRQSSLAGGLHEQFF. The whole variable domain, filled in from reference TRBV2 and TRBJ2-1, reads EPEVTQTPSHQVTQMGQEVILRCVPISNHLYFYWYRQILGQKVEFLVSFYNNEISEKSEIFDDQFSVERPDGSNFTLKIRSTKLEDSAMYFCASRQSSLAGGLHEQFFGPGTRLTVL.

The chain recombines TRBV5-4 with TRBJ2-1; 9 bases align to TRBD2. CDR1 and CDR2 from the germline V gene are SGHNT and YYREEE (reference sequence). This CDR3 is built from 15 residues. The junction had 7 bases not matched to a gene; V was cut back by 4 bases and J by 5 bases. The CDR3 coding sequence is TGTGCCAGCAGCCCCGGGGTAGCGGGGGACAATGAGCAGTTCTTC. Protein product: CASSPGVAGDNEQFF.

The chain carries TRBV7-9 and TRBJ1-5, with 7 positions matching TRBD1. This CDR3 spans 15 amino acids. From germline, CDR1 is SEHNR and CDR2 FQNEAQ (reference sequence). V dropped 4 bases and J dropped 7; count of bases not matched to a gene: 10. CDR3 coding DNA: TGTGCCAGCAGCTCCTCGCCTCGGGACAGACAGCCCCAGCATTTT. Translation: CASSSSPRDRQPQHF.

V and J are TRBV5-1 and TRBJ1-2, with 7 nucleotides matching TRBD1. Germline assignment: CDR1 SGHRS and CDR2 YFSETQ. CDR3 length equals 15 residues. J lost 5 bases, V lost 4 bases, and 11 bases had no gene match. CDR3 loop: CASSPGGTDAYGYTF. CDR3 nucleotides: TGCGCCAGCAGCCCTGGAGGGACAGATGCTTATGGCTACACCTTC.

CDR3 bases: TGTGCCAGCAGTCCCTATCCGGGACAGCGTTTAAGCTCCTACAATGAGCAGTTCTTC. Amino acids: CASSPYPGQRLSSYNEQFF. The genes are TRBV27 and TRBJ2-1, with 7 bases that match TRBD1. There are 19 residues in the CDR3. The junction had 16 bases not matched to a gene; V was cut back by 5 bases and J by 0 bases. Germline V gene lookup returns CDR1 MNHEY and CDR2 SMNVEV (reference sequence).

This clone was observed a handful of times. This rearrangement joins TRBV27 to TRBJ1-2, with D unresolved. The length of the CDR3 is 14 residues. V was trimmed by 5 bases and J by 4 bases, leaving 14 bases between them. The germline CDR1 and CDR2 sequences are MNHEY and SMNVEV (reference sequence). This CDR3 reads CASSPVTGFYGYTF. The CDR3 nucleotides read TGTGCCAGCAGTCCAGTTACCGGGTTCTATGGCTACACCTTC.

The chain couples TRBV29-1 to TRBJ1-1; no firm D call. The CDR3 covers 15 residues. The germline V and J ends were trimmed by 4 bases and 1 base, with 16 bases remaining between them. Germline V CDR1 and CDR2: SQVTM, ANQGSEA. CDR3 region: CSVVVFAGSNTEAFF. CDR3 bases: TGCAGCGTTGTGGTTTTCGCAGGATCGAACACTGAAGCTTTCTTT.

J is TRBJ1-2 and V is TRBV28, with D unclear. This CDR3 is 15 amino acids long. Between the trimmed V and J ends, which lost 5 bases and 1 base, there was a span of 14 bases. From germline, CDR1 is MDHEN and CDR2 SYDVKM. The CDR3 coding sequence is TGTGCCAGCAGTCGTGCGGGGTTCGTTAACTATGGCTACACCTTC. Its translation: CASSRAGFVNYGYTF.

This clone was recorded only once. The rearrangement joins TRBV7-3 to TRBJ1-1; possible D gene TRBD1, 6 bases. CDR1 SGHTA and CDR2 FQGTGA come from the germline V gene. Between the trimmed V and J ends, which lost 5 bases and 5 bases, there was a span of 15 bases. The CDR3 loop spans 14 amino acids. CDR3 DNA sequence: TGTGCCAGCAGCCCAGTGGGGGGGCGGACTGAAGCTTTCTTT. Residues: CASSPVGGRTEAFF.

The chain employs TRBV6-5 and TRBJ2-3; TRBD2 matches 7 bases. The CDR3 loop spans 16 amino acids. J was trimmed by 0 bases and V by 4 bases; bases with no gene match: 7. Germline CDR1 and CDR2: MNHEY and SVGAGI. The CDR3 protein is CASSFLAGQSTDTQYF. CDR3 sequence (DNA): TGTGCCAGCAGTTTCTTAGCGGGCCAAAGCACAGATACGCAGTATTTT.

The J gene is TRBJ2-7, the V gene TRBV5-1; 11 bases are a match to TRBD1. The germline gives CDR1 SGHRS, CDR2 YFSETQ. Losses at the gene ends were 4 bases for V and 4 bases for J; bases not matched to a gene: 10. The CDR3 length is 16 residues. CDR3 bases: TGCGCCAGCAGCAAGGAACCGGGACAGGGGGGGTACGAGCAGTACTTC. It translates to CASSKEPGQGGYEQYF.

This rearrangement joins TRBV6-5 to TRBJ1-2; 8 bases are shared with TRBD1. The CDR3 runs to 15 residues. Trimming removed 2 bases from V and 5 bases from J; junction bases left unmatched: 7. Germline V gene data show CDR1 as MNHEY and CDR2 as SVGAGI. CDR3 amino acids: CASSYTSGGGYGYTF. In nucleotides, the CDR3 is TGTGCCAGCAGTTACACGTCAGGGGGCGGGTATGGCTACACCTTC.